Presented here are 4 T cell receptor beta chains from one specimen sequenced in a study of T-cell memory formation after mild COVID-19. Each CDR3 protein is one row after TCRdb ran MiXCR on the 5' RACE reads. The table shows a few hundred thousand distinct CDR3 sequences, with roughly 15% occurring only once. Material: PBMCs or a T cell subset sorted from them (not recorded which). The receptors here all came from a man between 18 and 29 years old who had mild COVID-19 (a few samples of this study predate the infection). Cell type and time point are not known.

This rearrangement joins TRBV5-1 to TRBJ1-6; a weak D match, TRBD1 (5 bases). The CDR3 contains 14 residues. Looked up from germline, CDR1 is SGHRS and CDR2 is YFSETQ. V was clipped by 0 bases and J by 5 bases, with 6 bases between them. The CDR3 nucleotides are TGCGCCAGCAGCTTGGCACAGGATAATTCACCCCTCCACTTT. It specifies CASSLAQDNSPLHF.

The rearrangement links TRBV2 to TRBJ2-1; D may match TRBD1 or TRBD2 (5 bases each). Trimming removed 6 bases at V and 14 bases at J, with 17 bases between. Per the germline V gene, CDR1 is SNHLY and CDR2 is FYNNEI. The CDR3 is 12 residues long. In DNA, the CDR3 is TGTGCCAGCAGCCTCCGGCAGGGAGAGGAGTTCTTC. It codes for CASSLRQGEEFF.

This clonotype appeared many times. V usage is TRBV4-3 and J usage is TRBJ1-1, with a tentative D call TRBD1 (5 bases). Germline CDR1 reads LGHNA; CDR2 reads YSLEER. The CDR3 length is 16 residues. Trimming took off 0 bases at V and 5 bases at J, with 16 bases between the two ends. This CDR3 reads CASSQDYRRDRTEAFF. In nucleotides, the CDR3 is TGCGCCAGCAGCCAAGATTACCGCCGGGACCGAACTGAAGCTTTCTTT.

The chain is built from TRBV7-9 and TRBJ1-5; no reliable D call. The V end lost 6 bases, the J end lost 2 bases, and 20 bases lay between the germline ends. CDR3 size: 17 residues. In germline, CDR1 is SEHNR, CDR2 FQNEAQ (reference sequence). The CDR3 region has the DNA TGTGCCAGCAGTGTCGGAGCCGGCGGAGTTGGCAATCAGCCCCAGCATTTT. This codes for CASSVGAGGVGNQPQHF. Filled out from reference TRBV7-9 and TRBJ1-5, the complete variable domain reads DTGVSQNPRHKITKRGQNVTFRCDPISEHNRLYWYRQTLGQGPEFLTYFQNEAQLEKSRLLSDRFSAERPKGSFSTLEIQRTEQGDSAMYLCASSVGAGGVGNQPQHFGDGTRLSIL.